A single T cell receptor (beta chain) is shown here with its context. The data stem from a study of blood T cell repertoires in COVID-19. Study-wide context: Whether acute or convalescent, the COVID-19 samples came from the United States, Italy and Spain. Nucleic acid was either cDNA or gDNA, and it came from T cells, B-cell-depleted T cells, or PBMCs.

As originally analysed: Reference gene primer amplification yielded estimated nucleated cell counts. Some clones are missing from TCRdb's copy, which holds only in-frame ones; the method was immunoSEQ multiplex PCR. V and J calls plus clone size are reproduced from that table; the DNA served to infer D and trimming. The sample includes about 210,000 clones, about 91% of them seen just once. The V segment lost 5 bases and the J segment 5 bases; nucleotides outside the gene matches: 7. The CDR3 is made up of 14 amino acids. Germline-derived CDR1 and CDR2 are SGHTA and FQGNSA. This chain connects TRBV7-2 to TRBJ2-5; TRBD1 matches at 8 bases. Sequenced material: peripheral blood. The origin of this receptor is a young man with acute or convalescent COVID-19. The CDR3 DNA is TGTGCCAGCAGCCACGGACAGGGTGACGAGACCCAGTACTTC. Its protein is CASSHGQGDETQYF.